The TCR beta chain under discussion was sequenced for a study of shared clonotypes between healthy human individuals. Only a few counts were recorded for this clone. As yet, its antigen is unknown. All of the donors resided in Nashville, Tennessee, and each was a Caucasian adult. Using immunoSEQ multiplex PCR, the repertoire was profiled, and TCRdb retains in-frame clones only, with some absent. The table has 950,000 to 1,100,000 clones, roughly 80% seen once. This CDR3 contains 16 residues. The V and J ends lost 0 bases and 1 base respectively, with 14 bases between them. Germline V gives CDR1 SGDLS, CDR2 YYNGEE. Study-wide results and caveats: The four-donor shared clonotypes exceeded non-shared clonotypes in generation probability, with non-shared ones scoring lower. The study found roughly 5.3% of naive CD4 clonotypes shared across a handful of donors.

The TCR originated in a man between 18 and 29 years old in good health. J is TRBJ2-7 and V is TRBV9, with a tentative D call TRBD1 (6 bases). Sequencing was performed on memory CD4+ T cells sorted from blood. Subset meaning: CD45RA-negative fraction. In nucleotides, the CDR3 is TGTGCCAGCAGCGTAGGGCCACAGGGTGTTTCCTACGAGCAGTACTTC. Amino acid sequence: CASSVGPQGVSYEQYF.